This T cell receptor beta chain was recovered during a study of chemoradiotherapy in HPV16-positive cancers (dated 2022 in TCRdb). At the level of the whole study: Functional T-cell assays on cells from a couple of HPV16-positive patients defined candidate HPV-specific T-cell clones and common TCR motifs. The study set out to ask whether T-cell immunity against the HPV oncoproteins E6 and E7 changes over the course of chemoradiotherapy and whether that immunity affects survival. Next, the candidate HPV-specific TCRs and motifs were followed in TCR repertoires from about 90 patients with HPV-related cancers. Study-wide conclusions, independent of this receptor: The survival association was reported for HPV16-positive patients, and the functional definition of HPV-specific T cells was derived from only a couple of HPV16-positive patients. In HPV16-positive patients, expansion of HPV-responsive T cells during chemoradiotherapy was associated with improved recurrence-free survival. Expansion of candidate HPV-specific clones and E7-related TCR motifs was observed in the tumor microenvironment during treatment, whereas no such expansion was observed for non-HPV-specific T cells.

The CDR3 starts with the cysteine, ends with the phenylalanine, and has 15 residues. Only the CDR3 DNA is retained, 45 bases long and in frame from the first base. From the germline V gene, CDR1 is SGHVS and CDR2 is FNYEAQ. Germline trimming amounts to 1 base on V and 6 bases on J, with 9 as the count of junction bases outside the gene matches. As concerns this clone: The antigen it binds to is not known. Qualities for individual bases were not recorded, and no much larger clone is one base off.

Because repertoires were sampled repeatedly during chemoradiotherapy, clonal expansion in the tumor microenvironment could be followed. The method behind the library was the immunoSEQ multiplex PCR assay. The immuneACCESS repertoire file appears here via TCRdb, limited to in-frame rearrangements. These files lack a portion of the clones; in checked studies, under half of the deficit traces to unresolved V genes, and the cause of the others is not known. Within this sample are around 40,000 clones, with around 80% of them counted one time only. Jointly, the top ten make up about 4.9% of the sample. This TCR was sampled from a human donor with HPV-associated anogenital cancer. Sample: blood, taken from a patient who underwent chemoradiotherapy. The sequence joins TRBV7-6 to TRBJ2-7; 7 central nucleotides agree with TRBD1. The CDR3 region: CASSLVRDRVFEQYF. The sequenced DNA is TGTGCCAGCAGCTTAGTGCGTGACAGGGTGTTCGAGCAGTACTTC.